Listed below are T cell receptor beta chains from one sample, sequenced in a study of cytomegalovirus exposure and HLA in healthy donors. Clones were sequenced by immunoSEQ multiplex PCR, and TCRdb holds only the in-frame ones, with some missing. The sample holds under 150,000 clones. Sample: PBMCs. These receptors originate from a woman between 35 and 50 years old in good health and CMV-seronegative. The CDR3 runs from the conserved cysteine through the conserved F or W. The order of the fields is V gene, J gene, CDR3 protein.

v_call: TRBV5-5; j_call: TRBJ2-5; cdr3_aa: CASSLGEGRQETQYF
v_call: TRBV5-1; j_call: TRBJ1-1; cdr3_aa: CASSLGSLGAGTEAFF
v_call: TRBV11-3; j_call: TRBJ2-5; cdr3_aa: CASSLGASGDQETQYF
v_call: TRBV7-2; j_call: TRBJ2-1; cdr3_aa: CASSSHSLAGGDNEQFF
v_call: TRBV28; j_call: TRBJ2-1; cdr3_aa: CASLRGTPYNEQFF
v_call: TRBV5-1; j_call: TRBJ1-3; cdr3_aa: CASSLERGGDTIYF
v_call: TRBV5-1; j_call: TRBJ2-1; cdr3_aa: CASSTRDRGPNEQFF
v_call: TRBV28; j_call: TRBJ1-5; cdr3_aa: CASSSLGQGSNQPQHF
v_call: TRBV5-1; j_call: TRBJ2-1; cdr3_aa: CASSFGGSSYNEQFF
v_call: TRBV7-9; j_call: TRBJ2-3; cdr3_aa: CASSLPLSGEVPDTQYF
v_call: TRBV7-9; j_call: TRBJ2-3; cdr3_aa: CASSGTTTSTDTQYF
v_call: TRBV6-1; j_call: TRBJ1-1; cdr3_aa: CASSLGGPGVAFF
v_call: TRBV25-1; j_call: TRBJ2-5; cdr3_aa: CASSRQGAETQYF
v_call: TRBV5-1; j_call: TRBJ2-3; cdr3_aa: CASSPGGSSVSHTQYF